The 8 T cell receptor beta chains given below trace back to one sample, sequenced in a study of OX40 agonist ivuxolimab in advanced cancers. The repertoire was sequenced with immunoSEQ multiplex PCR; TCRdb's copy has only in-frame clones and lacks some. This table has 65,000 to 80,000 clones, roughly 90% appearing once. Source: CD4+ or CD8+ T cells sorted from blood, taken in a trial of the OX40 agonist ivuxolimab. Every receptor here comes from an adult with an advanced solid tumor such as melanoma, head and neck, liver or kidney cancer.

The chain couples TRBV19 to TRBJ2-3, with TRBD2 as a possible D gene (6 bases). The CDR3 consists of 14 residues. V lost 5 bases and J lost 4, with 13 bases in between. CDR1 is LNHDA, CDR2 SQIVND, per germline (reference sequence). The CDR3 DNA is TGTGCCAGTAGTCCGGGACTTGTCCCAGATACGCAGTATTTT. Protein: CASSPGLVPDTQYF.

This rearrangement joins TRBV5-1 to TRBJ2-5; 14 bases line up with TRBD2. The germline V gene has CDR1 SGHRS and CDR2 YFSETQ. Trimming cost V 3 bases and J 1 base; bases outside gene matches: 5. This CDR3 has 17 residues. As DNA, the CDR3 is TGCGCCAGCAGCTCGCTCGGACTAGCGGGAGGCCAAGAGACCCAGTACTTC. This codes for CASSSLGLAGGQETQYF.

This clone was picked up a small number of times. V usage is TRBV2 and J usage is TRBJ1-4; 8 nucleotides align to TRBD1. The CDR3 has 12 amino acids. Losses at the gene ends were 9 bases for V and 4 bases for J; bases not matched to a gene: 1. Germline CDR1 and CDR2: SNHLY and FYNNEI. The DNA for the CDR3 is TGTGCCAGGGGACAGGTTAATGAAAAACTGTTTTTT. It is translated as CARGQVNEKLFF.

The genes are TRBV20-1 and TRBJ1-4; a possible D gene is TRBD1 (5 bases). Trimming pared 6 bases from V and 11 bases from J, leaving 13 bases between. CDR1 DFQATT and CDR2 SNEGSKA come from the germline V gene (reference sequence). The CDR3 is 11 amino acids. CDR3 region: CSAGPGSKLFF. The DNA of the CDR3 is TGCAGTGCGGGACCGGGCTCCAAACTGTTTTTT.

This chain joins TRBV10-3 and TRBJ2-7, with 7 nucleotides matching TRBD2. Germline V gives CDR1 ENHRY, CDR2 SYGVKD. After removal of 4 bases from V and 4 bases from J, the junction contained 13 bases not matched to a gene. This CDR3 is built from 16 residues. The CDR3 nucleotides are TGTGCCATCAGTGGGCTAGCGGAAACTGGGGCTTACGAGCAGTACTTC. Its translation: CAISGLAETGAYEQYF.

CDR3 nucleotide sequence: TGTGCCAGCAAATCAAGCAGTGAGCAGTTCTTC. Translation: CASKSSSEQFF. The chain uses TRBV2 and TRBJ2-1, with D uncertain. Germline assignment: CDR1 SNHLY and CDR2 FYNNEI. The ends were cut back, 7 bases at V and 9 bases at J, with 10 bases in the middle. This CDR3 is 11 amino acids long.

The CDR3 nucleotides are TGTGCCAGCAGAGACAGGGAGAGAGCCGGGGAGCTGTTTTTT. Translating it yields CASRDRERAGELFF. The chain is built from TRBV6-1 and TRBJ2-2; 7 nucleotides line up with TRBD1. Germline CDR1 reads MNHNS; CDR2 reads SASEGT. V shed 6 bases, J shed 6 bases, and the junction held 7 bases outside the gene matches. The CDR3 contains 14 residues.

CDR3 sequence (DNA): TGTGCCAGCAGTCCCTGGACAGGTCCCTATGGCTACACCTTC. Its protein product is CASSPWTGPYGYTF. The genes are TRBV28 and TRBJ1-2, with TRBD1 identical over 7 bases. This CDR3 comprises 14 residues. J gave up 4 bases and V 5 bases, and 7 bases lay outside the gene matches. Germline V gene sequence: CDR1 MDHEN, CDR2 SYDVKM.